This T cell receptor beta chain was observed in a study of blood T cell repertoires in COVID-19. Participant ages covered roughly 18 to 90 years across around 22 US areas. Each participant's cohort was designated according to participant-reported clinical history. Recovery among Cohort 3 donors was established by two negative PCRs, clearance, or symptom resolution. Germline loops: CDR1 MGHRA, CDR2 YSYEKL. The CDR3 runs to 16 residues. The V end lost 1 base, the J end lost 0 bases, and 10 bases lay between the germline ends. In the original processing: Counts of nucleated cells, estimated from reference gene primer amplification, were obtained. Libraries were prepared by immunoSEQ multiplex PCR; TCRdb keeps only in-frame clonotypes and omits some of them. V and J calls and clone size follow that table, whereas D and trimming were derived from the DNA. The sample contains over 200,000 clones, 85% to 90% of which appear only once.

The source material was PBMCs or T cells enriched from blood (not recorded which). The sequence derives from a middle-aged man who had recovered from COVID-19. This chain links TRBV4-1 with TRBJ1-3; tentatively, D is TRBD1 (5 bases). The CDR3, as DNA: TGCGCCAGCAGCCAAGGGGAGGGGATCTCTGGAAACACCATATATTTT. Its protein is CASSQGEGISGNTIYF.